The TCR beta chain under discussion was sequenced for a study of response to subunit inactivated influenza vaccine. Whole-study findings and limits: Authors suggested seasonal influenza vaccinations each recruit few new T cells.

The germline V and J ends were trimmed by 5 bases and 3 bases, with 8 bases remaining between them. The germline gives CDR1 SGHVS, CDR2 FNYEAQ. The CDR3 extends over 13 amino acids. From the RT-PCR reads, TCRdb called clonotypes with MiXCR, one entry per CDR3 protein. The sample includes 710,000 or so distinct CDR3 sequences, 15% to 18% of them seen just once. Remarks on this clonotype: Its specificity is not known.

The chain employs TRBV7-6 and TRBJ2-1; D unclear. This receptor was obtained from a man aged 50 or older who received an inactivated influenza vaccine. The sequencing used PBMCs from blood, collected 11 to 12 days after vaccination. The CDR3 loop is CASSAENYNEQFF. In nucleotides, the CDR3 is TGTGCCAGCAGCGCGGAAAACTACAATGAGCAGTTCTTC.